The 17 T cell receptor beta chains given below trace back to one sample, sequenced in a study of identical twins. In TCRdb, the 5' RACE reads were re-called with MiXCR into one record per CDR3 protein. The table records fewer than 550,000 distinct CDR3 sequences, 12% to 15% of them present only once. Another study also made use of these data, one on yellow fever vaccine responses in identical twins.

The sample taken for sequencing was CD4+ T cells sorted from blood. These TCRs come from a woman aged 18-30 years in good health.

This clonotype has only a few counts. The chain is built from TRBV11-2 and TRBJ2-7; 10 bases are shared with TRBD2. The CDR3 spans 14 residues. V shed 8 bases, J shed 1 base, and the junction held 5 bases outside the gene matches. Germline CDR1 is SGHAT and CDR2 is FQNNGV. The CDR3 protein is CASSGLASSYEQYV. CDR3 DNA sequence: TGTGCCAGCTCGGGACTAGCGAGTTCCTACGAGCAGTACGTC.

This clonotype occurred a few times. This chain connects TRBV20-1 to TRBJ2-1; possible D gene TRBD2, 6 bases. CDR3 length: 14 residues. Per germline, CDR1 DFQATT and CDR2 SNEGSKA (reference sequence). V was clipped by 3 bases and J by 8 bases, with 17 bases between them. The CDR3 bases are TGCAGTGCTAGCGGGGGACGGGCGAGCGATGAGCAGTTCTTC. Amino acid sequence: CSASGGRASDEQFF.

J is TRBJ2-5 and V is TRBV20-1; 15 bases are a match to TRBD2. The germline V gene encodes CDR1 DFQATT and CDR2 SNEGSKA (reference sequence). After removal of 1 base from V and 5 bases from J, the junction contained 8 bases not matched to a gene. The CDR3 totals 17 residues. The chain's CDR3 is CSARVPGLAGGGETQYF. The CDR3 DNA follows: TGCAGTGCTAGAGTCCCGGGACTAGCGGGGGGCGGCGAGACCCAGTACTTC.

This clonotype was counted a few times. This chain links TRBV15 with TRBJ2-1; D not certain. Germline CDR1 and CDR2: LNHNV and YYDKDF (reference sequence). Trimming took off 2 bases at V and 0 bases at J, with 5 bases between the two ends. The CDR3 covers 14 residues. The CDR3 sequence: CATSRQSSYNEQFF. Written as DNA, the CDR3 is TGTGCCACCAGCAGACAAAGCTCCTACAATGAGCAGTTCTTC.

V is TRBV12-3 or TRBV12-4 and J is TRBJ2-1; 7 positions match TRBD1. The CDR3 loop spans 13 amino acids. The trim removed 7 bases at V and 6 bases at J, leaving 6 bases unmatched. The DNA for the CDR3 is TGTGCCAGCACCGCGGACAGGAGCAATGAGCAGTTCTTC. Its protein is CASTADRSNEQFF.

In this sample, this clonotype turned up a few times. This rearrangement joins TRBV21-1 to TRBJ2-3. TRBV21-1 is a documented pseudogene. This CDR3 region has 15 residues. The CDR3 DNA reads as TGTGCCAGCACCAACCTTCTAGGGTACACAGATACGCAGTATTTT. Translated: CASTNLLGYTDTQYF.

There are a few counts of this clonotype. The chain combines TRBV5-4 with TRBJ2-7; D unresolved. The CDR3 spans 15 residues. V gave up 2 bases and J gave up 0 bases, with 12 bases separating them. Germline V gene data show CDR1 as SGHNT and CDR2 as YYREEE (reference sequence). Here the CDR3 DNA reads TGTGCCAGCAGCTTTGTGCACAAGAGCTCCTACGAGCAGTACTTC. Protein product: CASSFVHKSSYEQYF.

This chain joins TRBV15 and TRBJ2-1; possibly TRBD1 for D (6 bases). This CDR3 has 14 residues. CDR1 and CDR2 (germline): LNHNV, YYDKDF (reference sequence). The V gene lost 1 base and the J gene lost 15 bases, with 19 bases spanning the gap. The CDR3 spells CATSRGTDHLSRFF. In nucleotides, the CDR3 is TGTGCCACCAGCAGAGGGACAGACCACCTCTCTCGGTTCTTC. The full variable domain, in which reference TRBV15 and TRBJ2-1 provide the parts outside the CDR3, is DAMVIQNPRYQVTQFGKPVTLSCSQTLNHNVMYWYQQKSSQAPKLLFHYYDKDFNNEADTPDNFQSRRPNTSFCFLDIRSPGLGDTAMYLCATSRGTDHLSRFFGPGTRLTVL.

There are a few counts of this clonotype. The chain combines TRBV14 with TRBJ1-1, with a weak D call TRBD1 (6 bases). Germline V gene data show CDR1 as SGHDN and CDR2 as FVKESK. V lost 0 bases and J 4 bases, leaving 15 bases between the germline ends. The CDR3 sequence is 16 residues long. The CDR3 protein is CASSQERGKGRTEAFF. The CDR3 DNA reads as TGTGCCAGCAGCCAAGAAAGGGGGAAGGGTCGCACTGAAGCTTTCTTT.

This clonotype was detected many times. This rearrangement joins TRBV4-1 to TRBJ1-1; the D gene is possibly TRBD1 (5 bases). V shed 0 bases and J shed 6 bases, with 14 bases lying between them. The CDR3 covers 15 residues. The germline V gene has CDR1 MGHRA and CDR2 YSYEKL. CDR3 in DNA: TGCGCCAGCAGCCAAGATGAAGCCAGGGTGGCTGAAGCTTTCTTT. Residues: CASSQDEARVAEAFF.

CDR3 region: CATSGTSAMNEQFF. The CDR3 coding sequence is TGTGCCACCAGTGGAACTAGCGCTATGAATGAGCAGTTCTTC. V usage is TRBV24-1 and J usage is TRBJ2-1; 7 bases are a match to TRBD2. CDR3 length: 14 amino acids. V gave up 5 bases and J gave up 7 bases; unmatched junction bases: 7. The V gene's germline CDR1 is KGHDR and CDR2 SFDVKD.

This clonotype occurred once. The CDR3 loop reads CASVGWGEQFF. For the CDR3, the DNA is TGTGCTAGTGTGGGTTGGGGTGAGCAGTTCTTC. The chain has TRBV12-5 and TRBJ2-1; D is uncertain. Germline V gene lookup returns CDR1 LGHNT and CDR2 FRNRAP. CDR3 length: 11 amino acids. Deletions cut 7 bases from V and 9 bases from J, with 10 bases between.

This clonotype was observed once. An end of the junction differs from the germline gene, which may be a read error. The chain combines TRBV3-1 with TRBJ2-2, with 8 bases aligning to TRBD2. This CDR3 has 15 residues. CDR1 and CDR2 from the germline V gene are LGHDT and YNNKEL (reference sequence). CDR3: CASNQGTRGTGELFF. DNA of the CDR3: TGTGCCAGCAACCAAGGGACTAGGGGCACCGGGGAGCTGTTTTTT. Full variable domain (remainder filled in from reference TRBV3-1 and TRBJ2-2): DTAVSQTPKYLVTQMGNDKSIKCEQNLGHDTMYWYKQDSKKFLKIMFSYNNKELIINETVPNRFSPKSPDKAHLNLHINSLELGDSAVYFCASNQGTRGTGELFFGEGSRLTVL.

The rearrangement links TRBV5-1 to TRBJ2-7; 12 bases agree with TRBD2. Germline trimming cut 0 bases from V and 6 bases from J; bases unmatched to any gene: 10. Per germline, CDR1 SGHRS and CDR2 YFSETQ. This CDR3 has 17 residues. The CDR3 nucleotides are TGCGCCAGCAGCTTGGGACTAGCGGGAGCCCTGGGGTCCGAGCAGTACTTC. Protein product: CASSLGLAGALGSEQYF.

This clonotype was detected a few times. This chain joins TRBV6-1 and TRBJ1-1, with a possible D match to TRBD1 (5 bases). The CDR3 is made up of 17 amino acids. Germline CDR1 and CDR2: MNHNS and SASEGT. Trimming stripped 6 bases from V and 0 bases from J, with 20 bases between. DNA of the CDR3: TGTGCCAGCAGCCCTTTCCCGGGACGGATTATGAACACTGAAGCTTTCTTT. The encoded protein is CASSPFPGRIMNTEAFF.

Only a few counts were recorded for this clonotype. The chain recombines TRBV10-2 with TRBJ2-1; TRBD2 matches 7 bases. In germline, CDR1 is WSHSY, CDR2 SAAADI. J lost 9 bases, V lost 6 bases, and 8 bases had no gene match. This CDR3 is 13 amino acids long. The CDR3 DNA reads as TGCGCCAGCAGGGCGACGGGACTACCTGAGCAGTTCTTC. This sequence encodes CASRATGLPEQFF.

This clonotype was found a few times. The chain uses TRBV20-1 and TRBJ2-1; weak D call: TRBD2 (5 bases). CDR1 and CDR2 (germline): DFQATT, SNEGSKA (reference sequence). This CDR3 spans 14 amino acids. The V end lost 3 bases, the J end lost 0 bases, and 9 bases lay between the germline ends. The CDR3 DNA follows: TGCAGTGCTAGTAGCGAAAGCTCCTACAATGAGCAGTTCTTC. This encodes CSASSESSYNEQFF.